This T cell receptor (beta chain) was observed in a study of cytomegalovirus exposure and HLA in healthy donors. Study observations and caveats: HLA allele associations emerged for fewer than 20,000 TCR beta sequences in a later analysis, at 0.05 false discovery rate.

About this clone: Antigen specificity is unknown.

Both 60 Vbeta primers and 13 Jbeta primers went into the PCR. TCRdb keeps only in-frame clones here, not all; method: immunoSEQ multiplex PCR. The sample records over 200,000 clones, roughly 84% being singletons. The germline CDR1 and CDR2 sequences are SGHTA and FQGTGA. CDR3 length: 16 residues. Trimming removed 3 bases from V and 5 bases from J; junction bases left unmatched: 6. This receptor was obtained from a human donor in good health. This rearrangement joins TRBV7-3 to TRBJ2-3; the match to TRBD2 covers 12 bases. Sequencing was done on a sample of PBMCs. CDR3 in DNA: TGTGCCAGCAGCTTGGGACTAGCGGGTGGAGGAGATACGCAGTATTTT. It is translated as CASSLGLAGGGDTQYF.